This TCR beta chain was recorded in a study of Ad26.COV2.S vaccination and SARS-CoV-2 variants. The V and J ends lost 5 bases and 1 base respectively, with 5 bases between them. The CDR3 has 12 residues. A word on this clone: Antigen specificity is unknown.

The study's findings and limits: An underestimation of total T cell responses may have resulted from the TCR breadth and depth analyses. Spike-specific CD8+ and CD4+ T cell responses reportedly showed substantial breadth after vaccination. Those who received the vaccine showed greater spike-specific TCR breadth than those given placebo.

Only in-frame clones appear in the TCRdb table, and some are missing; sequencing was by immunoSEQ multiplex PCR. The sample holds some 350,000 clones, around 90% seen once. This receptor was taken from a human donor who had recovered from COVID-19. Material: peripheral blood, obtained after recovery from COVID-19. The chain employs TRBV12-3 or TRBV12-4 and TRBJ1-1, with D uncertain. This chain's CDR3 is CASSTTNTEAFF. The CDR3 bases are TGTGCCAGCAGTACAACGAACACTGAAGCTTTCTTT.